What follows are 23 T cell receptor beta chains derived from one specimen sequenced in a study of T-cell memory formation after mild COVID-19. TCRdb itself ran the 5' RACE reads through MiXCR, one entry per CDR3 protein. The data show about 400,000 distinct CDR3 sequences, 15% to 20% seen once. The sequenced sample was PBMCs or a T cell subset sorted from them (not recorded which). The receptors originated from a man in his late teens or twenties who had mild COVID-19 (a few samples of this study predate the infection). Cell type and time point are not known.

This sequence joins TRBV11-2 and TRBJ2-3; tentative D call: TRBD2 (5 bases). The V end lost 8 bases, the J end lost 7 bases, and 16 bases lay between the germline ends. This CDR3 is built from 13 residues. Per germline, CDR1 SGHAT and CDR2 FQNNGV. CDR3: CASATTSTHTQYF. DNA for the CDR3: TGTGCCAGCGCAACAACTAGTACCCATACGCAGTATTTT.

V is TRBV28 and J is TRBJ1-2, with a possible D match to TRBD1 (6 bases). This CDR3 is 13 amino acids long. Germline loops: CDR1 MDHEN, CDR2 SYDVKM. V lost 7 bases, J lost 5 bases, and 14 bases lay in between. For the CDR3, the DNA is TGTGCCAGCATTGGAGGGGGGCCATATGGCTACACCTTC. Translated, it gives CASIGGGPYGYTF.

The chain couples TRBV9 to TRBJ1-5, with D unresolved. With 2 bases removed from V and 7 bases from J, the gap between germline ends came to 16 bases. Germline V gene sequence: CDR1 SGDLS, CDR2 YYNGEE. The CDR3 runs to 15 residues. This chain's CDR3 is CASSVAGTPGQPQHF. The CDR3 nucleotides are TGTGCCAGCAGCGTGGCCGGCACTCCGGGGCAGCCCCAGCATTTT.

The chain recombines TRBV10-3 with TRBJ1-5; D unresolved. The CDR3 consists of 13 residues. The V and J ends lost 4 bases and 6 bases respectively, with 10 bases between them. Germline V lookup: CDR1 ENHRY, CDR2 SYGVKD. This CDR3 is CAISGEVGQPQHF. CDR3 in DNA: TGTGCCATCAGTGGGGAGGTCGGTCAGCCCCAGCATTTT.

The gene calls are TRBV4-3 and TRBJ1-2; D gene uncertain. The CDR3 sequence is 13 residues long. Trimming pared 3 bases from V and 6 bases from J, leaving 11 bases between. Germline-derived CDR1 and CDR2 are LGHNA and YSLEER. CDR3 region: CASSQKAGDGYTF. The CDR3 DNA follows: TGCGCCAGCAGCCAGAAGGCGGGAGATGGCTACACCTTC.

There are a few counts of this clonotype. CDR3 sequence: CASSLGTKTSGVTDTQYF. CDR3 in DNA: TGTGCCAGCAGCTTAGGTACTAAGACTAGCGGGGTAACAGATACGCAGTATTTT. The chain carries TRBV7-6 and TRBJ2-3, with 11 bases that match TRBD2. The CDR3 sequence is 18 residues long. Germline CDR1 reads SGHVS; CDR2 reads FNYEAQ. The V and J ends lost 1 base and 3 bases, in that order; junction bases with no gene match: 9.

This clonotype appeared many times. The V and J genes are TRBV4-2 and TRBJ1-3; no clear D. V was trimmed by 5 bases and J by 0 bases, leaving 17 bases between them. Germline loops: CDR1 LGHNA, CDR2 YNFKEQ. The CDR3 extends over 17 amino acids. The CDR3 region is CASSARRWNNSGNTIYF. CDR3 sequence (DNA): TGTGCCAGCAGCGCCCGACGCTGGAATAACTCTGGAAACACCATATATTTT.

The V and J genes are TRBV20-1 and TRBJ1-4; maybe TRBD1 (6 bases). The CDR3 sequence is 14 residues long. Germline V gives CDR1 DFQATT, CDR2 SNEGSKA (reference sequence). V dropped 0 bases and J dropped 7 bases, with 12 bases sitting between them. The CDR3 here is CSARENRAGEKLFF. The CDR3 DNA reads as TGCAGTGCTAGAGAGAACAGGGCTGGTGAAAAACTGTTTTTT.

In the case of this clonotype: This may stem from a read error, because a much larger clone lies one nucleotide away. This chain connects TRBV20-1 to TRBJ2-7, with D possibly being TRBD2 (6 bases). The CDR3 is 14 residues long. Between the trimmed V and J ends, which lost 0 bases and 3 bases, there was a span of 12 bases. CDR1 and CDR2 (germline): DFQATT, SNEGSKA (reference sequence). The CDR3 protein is CSARDGGTHYEQYF. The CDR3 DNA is TGCAGTGCTAGAGATGGGGGGACCCACTACGAGCAGTACTTC.

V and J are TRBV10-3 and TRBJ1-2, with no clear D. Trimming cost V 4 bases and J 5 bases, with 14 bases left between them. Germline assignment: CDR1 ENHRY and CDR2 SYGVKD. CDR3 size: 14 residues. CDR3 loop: CAISAPGSPYGYTF. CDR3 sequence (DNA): TGTGCCATCAGTGCCCCAGGCAGTCCGTATGGCTACACCTTC.

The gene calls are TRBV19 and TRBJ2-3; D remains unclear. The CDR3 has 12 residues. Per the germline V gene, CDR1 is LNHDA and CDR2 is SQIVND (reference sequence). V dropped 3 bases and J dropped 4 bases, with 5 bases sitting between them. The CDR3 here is CASSIASDTQYF. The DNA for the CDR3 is TGTGCCAGTAGTATCGCGTCAGATACGCAGTATTTT. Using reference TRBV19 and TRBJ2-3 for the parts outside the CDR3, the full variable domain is DGGITQSPKYLFRKEGQNVTLSCEQNLNHDAMYWYRQDPGQGLRLIYYSQIVNDFQKGDIAEGYSVSREKKESFPLTVTSAQKNPTAFYLCASSIASDTQYFGPGTRLTVL.

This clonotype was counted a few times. CDR3 bases: TGTGCCAGCAGCTCGGGACAGGGGGGCGTCACCGGGGAGCTGTTTTTT. Translation: CASSSGQGGVTGELFF. This chain joins TRBV7-2 and TRBJ2-2, with 11 bases that match TRBD1. Per germline, CDR1 SGHTA and CDR2 FQGNSA. The CDR3 runs to 16 residues. V shed 4 bases and J 4 bases; nucleotides not matched to a gene: 5.

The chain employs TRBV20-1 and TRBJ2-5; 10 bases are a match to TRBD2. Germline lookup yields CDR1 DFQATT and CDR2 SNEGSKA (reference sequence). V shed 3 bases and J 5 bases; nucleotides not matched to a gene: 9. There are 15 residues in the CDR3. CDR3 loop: CSASGIAGGPETQYF. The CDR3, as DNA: TGCAGTGCTAGCGGGATAGCGGGGGGCCCGGAGACCCAGTACTTC.

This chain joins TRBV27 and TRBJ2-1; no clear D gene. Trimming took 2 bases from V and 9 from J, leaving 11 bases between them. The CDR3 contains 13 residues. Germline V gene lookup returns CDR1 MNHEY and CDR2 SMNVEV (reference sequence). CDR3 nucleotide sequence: TGTGCCAGCAGTTTAGGTGAGACTTTTGAGCAGTTCTTC. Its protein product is CASSLGETFEQFF.

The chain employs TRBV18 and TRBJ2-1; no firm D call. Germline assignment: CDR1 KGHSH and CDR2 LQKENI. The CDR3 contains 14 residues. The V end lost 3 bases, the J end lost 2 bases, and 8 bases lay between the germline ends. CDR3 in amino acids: CASSPSSTYNEQFF. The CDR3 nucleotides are TGTGCCAGCTCACCGAGTAGTACCTACAATGAGCAGTTCTTC.

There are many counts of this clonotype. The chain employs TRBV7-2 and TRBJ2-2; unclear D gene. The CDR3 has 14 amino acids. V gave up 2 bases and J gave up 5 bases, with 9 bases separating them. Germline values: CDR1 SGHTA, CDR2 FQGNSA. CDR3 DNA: TGTGCCAGCAGCTTATATTCGGTAACCGGGGAGCTGTTTTTT. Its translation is CASSLYSVTGELFF.

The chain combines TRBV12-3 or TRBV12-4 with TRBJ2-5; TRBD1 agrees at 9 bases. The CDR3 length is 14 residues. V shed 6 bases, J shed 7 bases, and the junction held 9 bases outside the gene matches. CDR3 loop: CASSQTGQGTTQYF. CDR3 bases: TGTGCCAGCAGCCAAACGGGACAGGGCACGACCCAGTACTTC.

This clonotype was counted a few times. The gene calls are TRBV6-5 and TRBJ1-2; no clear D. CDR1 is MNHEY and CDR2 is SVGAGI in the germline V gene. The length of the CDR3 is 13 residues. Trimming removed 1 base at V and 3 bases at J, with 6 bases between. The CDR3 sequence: CASSYLPDYGYTF. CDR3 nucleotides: TGTGCCAGCAGTTACTTACCAGACTATGGCTACACCTTC.

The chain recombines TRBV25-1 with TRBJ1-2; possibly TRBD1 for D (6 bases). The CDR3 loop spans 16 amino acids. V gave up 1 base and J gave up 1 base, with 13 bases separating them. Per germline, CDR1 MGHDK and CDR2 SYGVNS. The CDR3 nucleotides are TGTGCCAGCAGTGAATGGGGGTCAGGGGATAACTATGGCTACACCTTC. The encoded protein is CASSEWGSGDNYGYTF.

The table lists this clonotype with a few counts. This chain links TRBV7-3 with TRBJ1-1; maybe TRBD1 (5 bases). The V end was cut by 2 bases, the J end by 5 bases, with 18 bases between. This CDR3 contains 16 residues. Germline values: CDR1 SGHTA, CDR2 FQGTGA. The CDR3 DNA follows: TGTGCCAGCAGCTTAGATGGTCTCAGGGATCGTACTGAAGCTTTCTTT. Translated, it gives CASSLDGLRDRTEAFF.

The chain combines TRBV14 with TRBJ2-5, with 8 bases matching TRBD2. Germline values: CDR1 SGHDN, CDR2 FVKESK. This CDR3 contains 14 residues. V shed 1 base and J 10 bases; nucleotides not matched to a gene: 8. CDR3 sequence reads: CASSQAPLAGLQYF. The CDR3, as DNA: TGTGCCAGCAGCCAAGCCCCGCTAGCGGGTCTCCAGTACTTC. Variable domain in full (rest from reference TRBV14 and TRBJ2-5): EAGVTQFPSHSVIEKGQTVTLRCDPISGHDNLYWYRRVMGKEIKFLLHFVKESKQDESGMPNNRFLAERTGGTYSTLKVQPAELEDSGVYFCASSQAPLAGLQYFGPGTRLLVL.

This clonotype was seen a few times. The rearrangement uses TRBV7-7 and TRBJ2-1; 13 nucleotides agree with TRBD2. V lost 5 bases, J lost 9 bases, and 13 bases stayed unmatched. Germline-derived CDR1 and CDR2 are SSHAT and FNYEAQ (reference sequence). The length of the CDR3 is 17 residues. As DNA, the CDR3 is TGTGCCAGCAGCAAATACCCGGGACTAGCGGGGTTCGGTGAGCAGTTCTTC. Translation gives CASSKYPGLAGFGEQFF.

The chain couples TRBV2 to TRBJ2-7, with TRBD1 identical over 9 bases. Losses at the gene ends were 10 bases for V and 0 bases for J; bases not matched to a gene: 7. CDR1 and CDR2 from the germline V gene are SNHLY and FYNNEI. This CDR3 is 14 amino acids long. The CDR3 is CATSGTGSSYEQYF. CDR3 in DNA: TGTGCCACCTCCGGGACAGGGAGCTCCTACGAGCAGTACTTC.